This is a list of T cell receptor beta chains from one sample in a study of T cells in Graves' hyperthyroidism and ophthalmopathy. TCRdb re-called the multiplex PCR reads through MiXCR, storing one row per CDR3 protein. The sample consists of about 770,000 distinct CDR3 sequences, 15% to 20% of them appearing once. Sequenced sample: blood. The source of these receptors is a woman in her forties or fifties with Graves' hyperthyroidism that later progressed to Graves' ophthalmopathy. Both conserved end residues are part of each CDR3. A D gene is named only where the DNA matches it firmly. Clone size is not always given. Where it is, it says once, few, many or a class for expanded clones.

TRBJ1-1 | TRBD1 | many | TRBV27 | TGTGCCAGCAGTTTTGGCGACAGGGGGCTCACTGAAGCTTTCTTT | CASSFGDRGLTEAFF
TRBJ2-7 | - | many | TRBV6-5 | TGTGCCAGCAGTTACTCGAGGGGGATTTACGAGCAGTACTTC | CASSYSRGIYEQYF
TRBJ1-1 | TRBD1 | many | TRBV4-1 | TGCGCCAGCAGCCAAGGGGGGGACAGGCCGATGGCTGAAGCTTTCTTT | CASSQGGDRPMAEAFF
TRBJ1-2 | - | - | TRBV7-6 | TGTGCCAGCAGGCGATCCCCGGACAGTAACTATGGCTACACCTTC | CASRRSPDSNYGYTF
TRBJ1-1 | - | - | TRBV6-5 | TGTGCCAGCAGTTACGGTTTCCGGGGCTACATCGGCACTGAAGCTTTCTTT | CASSYGFRGYIGTEAFF
TRBJ2-2 | - | few | TRBV29-1 | TGCAGCGTTGTCTCCACCGGGGAGCTGTTTTTT | CSVVSTGELFF
TRBJ2-7 | - | many | TRBV7-9 | TGTGCCAGCAGCTACCCGTTGGGCGAGCAGTACTTC | CASSYPLGEQYF
TRBJ2-5 | TRBD2 | - | TRBV13 | TGTGCCAGCAGGAGCGGGGATCTTGTTGAAGAGACCCAGTACTTC | CASRSGDLVEETQYF
TRBJ1-4 | - | - | TRBV7-9 | TGTGCCAGCAGCAAAACAACAGGACCCGAAGATGAAAAACTGTTTTTT | CASSKTTGPEDEKLFF
TRBJ2-7 | - | many | TRBV4-1 | TGCGCCAGCAGCTATTCGACAGTTCCCTCGGCCTACGAGCAGTACTTC | CASSYSTVPSAYEQYF
TRBJ2-3 | TRBD2 | - | TRBV5-5 | TGTGCCAGCAGCTTCAGAGCGGGGGGGCAACAAACGCAGTATTTT | CASSFRAGGQQTQYF
TRBJ2-5 | TRBD2 | few | TRBV20-1 | TGCAGTGCTAGAGAAAGCTTTTCCGGACTAGCACCACACTTC | CSARESFSGLAPHF
TRBJ2-3 | - | few | TRBV5-1 | TGCGCCAGCAGCAGCGTCCGAAGGGCAGATACGCAGTATTTT | CASSSVRRADTQYF
TRBJ2-3 | - | few | TRBV5-1 | TGCGCCAGCAGCATTGGGACCGGAGGTATAGATACGCAGTATTTT | CASSIGTGGIDTQYF
TRBJ2-1 | - | - | TRBV6-1 | TGTGCCAGCACGGCCTCAATGACCCTCTACAATGAGCAGTTCTTC | CASTASMTLYNEQFF
TRBJ2-7 | TRBD1 | - | TRBV10-3 | TGTGCCAACGGACAGGGGAATACCTACGAGCAGTACTTC | CANGQGNTYEQYF
TRBJ2-2 | - | - | TRBV5-5 | TGTGCCAGCAGCTTGGTAGGGGGGGCCCAAGGAACCGGGGAGCTGTTTTTT | CASSLVGGAQGTGELFF
TRBJ2-3 | TRBD2 | many | TRBV30 | TGTGCCTGGACCCTAGCGGGGGGCCCCACAGATACGCAGTATTTT | CAWTLAGGPTDTQYF
TRBJ1-4 | - | - | TRBV30 | TGTGCCTGGAGTCGCGGACGGTCCTCGGAAAAACTGTTTTTT | CAWSRGRSSEKLFF
TRBJ2-3 | - | - | TRBV11-1 | TGTGCCAGCAGCTTAGTTGAGGAATCGGCGCAGTATTTT | CASSLVEESAQYF
TRBJ1-2 | - | many | TRBV19 | TGTGCCAGTAGTCAAGGGACATTCAACTATGGCTACACCTTC | CASSQGTFNYGYTF
TRBJ1-5 | TRBD1 | many | TRBV6-1 | TGTGCCAGCAGTGGGACAGGGAGTCGGAATCAGCCCCAGCATTTT | CASSGTGSRNQPQHF
TRBJ2-5 | - | few | TRBV5-1 | TGCGCCAGCAGCTTGGAACCGGGGTTGGGACAAGAGACCCAGTACTTC | CASSLEPGLGQETQYF
TRBJ1-5 | TRBD1 | - | TRBV19 | TGTGCCAGTTGCGGGACAGGGAATCAGCCCCAGCATTTT | CASCGTGNQPQHF
TRBJ2-1 | TRBD2 | many | TRBV20-1 | TGCAGTGCAAGTAGCGGGAGCTCCTACAATGAGCAGTTCTTC | CSASSGSSYNEQFF
TRBJ2-1 | TRBD1 | - | TRBV6-9 | TGTGCCAGCAGTTATCCAGGACAGGAGTTCTTC | CASSYPGQEFF
TRBJ2-3 | - | many | TRBV7-3 | TGTGCCAGCAGCTTATCCCCCCGGGTAGATACGCAGTATTTT | CASSLSPRVDTQYF
TRBJ2-7 | TRBD1 | many | TRBV2 | TGTGCCAGCAGCGGACAGGGGAGGGAGCAGTACTTC | CASSGQGREQYF
TRBJ2-7 | - | many | TRBV2 | TGTGCCAGCAGACCGAGTCCCTACGAGCAGTACTTC | CASRPSPYEQYF
TRBJ1-2 | TRBD1 | - | TRBV9 | TGTGCCAGCAGCGTAGGATTACAGGGGTCGCATGGCTACACCTTC | CASSVGLQGSHGYTF
TRBJ2-2 | - | - | TRBV11-3 | TGTGCCAGCAGCGCCTACACCAACACCGGGGAGCTGTTTTTT | CASSAYTNTGELFF
TRBJ2-5 | - | many | TRBV11-2 | TGTGCCAGCAGCTTTGTAGCGACGGGGACCCAGTACTTC | CASSFVATGTQYF
TRBJ1-2 | - | many | TRBV5-1 | TGCGCCAGCAGCTTGGCCAGGGGAAGCCATGGCTACACCTTC | CASSLARGSHGYTF
TRBJ1-2 | TRBD1 | - | TRBV27 | TGTGCCAGCAGTGACGGACAGGGCGATTATGGCTACACCTTC | CASSDGQGDYGYTF
TRBJ1-1 | - | once | TRBV19 | TGTGCCAGTAGTACGCCCTCTGGGAAGAACACTGAAGCTTTCTTT | CASSTPSGKNTEAFF
TRBJ2-5 | TRBD2 | - | TRBV27 | TGTGCCAGCCGGACTAGCGGGGGGCCAGAGACCCAGTACTTC | CASRTSGGPETQYF
TRBJ1-5 | TRBD1 | - | TRBV19 | TGTGCCAGTAGTATTGACTCCGCCACAGGGGCTTATCAGCCCCAGCATTTT | CASSIDSATGAYQPQHF
TRBJ1-3 | - | - | TRBV6-1 | TGTGCCAGCAGGGGACCGATTCCCTCTGGAAACACCATATATTTT | CASRGPIPSGNTIYF
TRBJ1-4 | - | - | TRBV10-1 | TGCGCCAGCAGTGAGTCGAGGGACGCAACTAATGAAAAACTGTTTTTT | CASSESRDATNEKLFF
TRBJ2-1 | - | few | TRBV19 | TGTGCCAGTAGCCCTGGGCAGGGGAGGTCCTACAATGAGCAGTTCTTC | CASSPGQGRSYNEQFF
TRBJ2-1 | TRBD2 | many | TRBV5-1 | TGCGCCAGCAGCACTCGGACTAGCGGATACAATGAGCAGTTCTTC | CASSTRTSGYNEQFF
TRBJ1-4 | - | - | TRBV7-2 | TGTGCCAGCAGCTTAGTTGCCCCAGCTGAAAAACTGTTTTTT | CASSLVAPAEKLFF
TRBJ2-1 | TRBD2 | many | TRBV3-1 | TGTGCCAGCAGCCACGGGACTAGCGGGTACAATGAGCAGTTCTTC | CASSHGTSGYNEQFF
TRBJ2-7 | - | few | TRBV27 | TGTGCCAGCCAACCCCACCGGGACAACTCCTACGAGCAGTACTTC | CASQPHRDNSYEQYF
TRBJ1-1 | - | - | TRBV6-5 | TGTGCCAGCAGTTACGGCCTCGGGCATCGGAACACTGAAGCTTTCTTT | CASSYGLGHRNTEAFF
TRBJ2-7 | - | few | TRBV2 | TGTGCCAGCAGGGACCGAGGGGGGACCTACGAGCAGTACTTC | CASRDRGGTYEQYF
TRBJ1-2 | - | few | TRBV24-1 | TGTGCCACCAGTGATCCGGACAGCTATGGCTACACCTTC | CATSDPDSYGYTF
TRBJ1-2 | - | many | TRBV5-5 | TGTGCCAGCAGCCATTCCGGCGGTAACTATGGCTACACCTTC | CASSHSGGNYGYTF
TRBJ2-1 | TRBD1 | many | TRBV11-2 | TGTGCCAGCCACGGGACAGGGGAGTACAATGAGCAGTTCTTC | CASHGTGEYNEQFF
TRBJ2-5 | TRBD2 | few | TRBV24-1 | TGTGCCACCAGTGATAGAAGCGGGGGGAGGCACCAAGAGACCCAGTACTTC | CATSDRSGGRHQETQYF
TRBJ2-7 | TRBD2 | few | TRBV7-3 | TGTGCCAGCAGCCCTAGCGGGGTTCAGGTCGAGCAGTACTTC | CASSPSGVQVEQYF
TRBJ1-2 | - | many | TRBV6-1 | TGTGCCAGCAATCAAGCCGGGACTGGCTATGGCTACACCTTC | CASNQAGTGYGYTF